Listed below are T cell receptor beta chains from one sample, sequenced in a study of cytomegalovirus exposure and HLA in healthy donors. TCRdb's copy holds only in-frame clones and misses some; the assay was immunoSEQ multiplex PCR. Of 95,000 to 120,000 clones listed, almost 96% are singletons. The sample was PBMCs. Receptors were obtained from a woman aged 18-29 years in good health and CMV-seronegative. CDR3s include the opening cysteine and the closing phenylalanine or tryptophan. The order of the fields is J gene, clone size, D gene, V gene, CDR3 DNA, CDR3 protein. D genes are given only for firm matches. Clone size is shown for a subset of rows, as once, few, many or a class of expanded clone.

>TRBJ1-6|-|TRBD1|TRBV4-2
TGTGCCAGCACCCCTTTGGGACAGCGTACTAATTCACCCCTCCACTTT
CASTPLGQRTNSPLHF
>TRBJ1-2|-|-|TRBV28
TGTGCCAGCAGCCGAGTAGTATCCTACACCTTC
CASSRVVSYTF
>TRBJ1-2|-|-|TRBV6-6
TGTGCCAGCAGTTTTAGGGGAACCACCTATGGCTACACCTTC
CASSFRGTTYGYTF
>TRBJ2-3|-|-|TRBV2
TGTGCCAGCAGTGTGCCAGGGTATGCTACGCAGTATTTT
CASSVPGYATQYF
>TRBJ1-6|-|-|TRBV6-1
TGTGCCAGCAGTGAAAATAAGGGGGTAAAGAGGTCACCCCTCCACTTT
CASSENKGVKRSPLHF
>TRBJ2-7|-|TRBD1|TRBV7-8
TGTGCCAGCAGCGACCTCGGGACAGGGGACTCCTACGAGCAGTACTTC
CASSDLGTGDSYEQYF
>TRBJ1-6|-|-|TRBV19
TGTGCCACCCGTCAGGGATCGGGTTCACCCCTCCACTTT
CATRQGSGSPLHF
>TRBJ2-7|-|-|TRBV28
TGTGCCAGCAGTTTACCACGGAGGTCCTACGAGCAGTACTTC
CASSLPRRSYEQYF
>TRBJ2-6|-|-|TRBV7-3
TGTGCCAGCAGCCCTTCCTCTGGGGCCAACGTCCTGACTTTC
CASSPSSGANVLTF
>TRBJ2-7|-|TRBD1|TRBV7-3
TGTGCCAGCAGCGATCCCGGGACAGGGAGTGGCGAGCAGTACTTC
CASSDPGTGSGEQYF
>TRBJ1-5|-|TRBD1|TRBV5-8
TGTGCCAGCAGCTTTAGTATGACAGGGGTAAGCAATCAGCCCCAGCATTTT
CASSFSMTGVSNQPQHF
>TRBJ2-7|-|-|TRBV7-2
TGTGCCAGCAGTACCGCAGGTTATAAAGCCTACGAGCAGTACTTC
CASSTAGYKAYEQYF
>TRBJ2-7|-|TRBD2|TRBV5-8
TGTGCCAGCAGCCCTGGGGGGGACTACGAGCAGTACTTC
CASSPGGDYEQYF
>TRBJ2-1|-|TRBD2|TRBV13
TGTGCCAGCAGCTTCGGGACTAGCGGGTACAATGAGCAGTTCTTC
CASSFGTSGYNEQFF
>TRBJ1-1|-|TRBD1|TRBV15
TGTGCCACCAGCAGACGACAGGGGGCGGGCACTGAAGCTTTCTTT
CATSRRQGAGTEAFF
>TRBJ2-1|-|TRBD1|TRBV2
TGTACCCGGGACAGTCCCAACAATGAGCAGTTCTTC
CTRDSPNNEQFF
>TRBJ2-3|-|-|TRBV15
TGTGCCACCAGCCTTAGGACTACCTCAGATACGCAGTATTTT
CATSLRTTSDTQYF
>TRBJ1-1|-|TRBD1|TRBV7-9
TGTGCCAGCAGCTTGGCCGGGACAGCGAACACTGAAGCTTTCTTT
CASSLAGTANTEAFF
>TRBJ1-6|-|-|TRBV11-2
TGTGCCAGCAGCTTAGTTGGCTCACCCCTCCACTTT
CASSLVGSPLHF
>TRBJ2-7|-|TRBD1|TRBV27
TGTGCCAGCGGGGGACAGGGGGACTACGAGCAGTACTTC
CASGGQGDYEQYF
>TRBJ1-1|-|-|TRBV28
TGTGCCAGCAGGTCAAGGAATTCGGGCACTGAAGCTTTCTTT
CASRSRNSGTEAFF
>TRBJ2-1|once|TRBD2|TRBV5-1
TGCGCCAGCAGCTTGGGGGGACTAGCGGGGAATGAGCAGTTCTTC
CASSLGGLAGNEQFF
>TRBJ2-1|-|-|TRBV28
TGTGCCAGCAGTCTAAGTGGGGGGAATGAGCAGTTCTTC
CASSLSGGNEQFF
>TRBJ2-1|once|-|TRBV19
TGTGCCAGTAGTTCCCGGGGAGTTGGGGATGAGCAGTTCTTC
CASSSRGVGDEQFF
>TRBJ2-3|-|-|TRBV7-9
TGTGCCAGCAGCGGGCGTTTGGCAGGGGTTTCAGATACGCAGTATTTT
CASSGRLAGVSDTQYF
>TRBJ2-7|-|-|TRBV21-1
TGTGCCAGCAGCAGGGGGACAGCAAACTCCTACGAGCAGTACTTC
CASSRGTANSYEQYF
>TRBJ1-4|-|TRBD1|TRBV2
TGTGCCAGCAGAATAGGACAGGGTTGGAATGAAAAACTGTTTTTT
CASRIGQGWNEKLFF
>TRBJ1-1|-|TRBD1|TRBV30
TGTGCCTGGACCCGGGACAGGGGGGCTTTCTTT
CAWTRDRGAFF
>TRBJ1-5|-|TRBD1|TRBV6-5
TGTGCCAGTCTTACCGGGACAGGGGGGAATCAGCCCCAGCATTTT
CASLTGTGGNQPQHF
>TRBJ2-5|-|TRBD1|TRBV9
TGTGCCAGCAGCGTAGGATCCCCGGGGACAGCCGAAGAGACCCAGTACTTC
CASSVGSPGTAEETQYF
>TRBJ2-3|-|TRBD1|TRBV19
TGTGCCAGTAGTATAGTCAGGGGGTTCACAGATACGCAGTATTTT
CASSIVRGFTDTQYF
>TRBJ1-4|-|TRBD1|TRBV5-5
TGTGCCAGCAAAGGAGATGGGACAGGAAGGGAAAAACTGTTTTTT
CASKGDGTGREKLFF